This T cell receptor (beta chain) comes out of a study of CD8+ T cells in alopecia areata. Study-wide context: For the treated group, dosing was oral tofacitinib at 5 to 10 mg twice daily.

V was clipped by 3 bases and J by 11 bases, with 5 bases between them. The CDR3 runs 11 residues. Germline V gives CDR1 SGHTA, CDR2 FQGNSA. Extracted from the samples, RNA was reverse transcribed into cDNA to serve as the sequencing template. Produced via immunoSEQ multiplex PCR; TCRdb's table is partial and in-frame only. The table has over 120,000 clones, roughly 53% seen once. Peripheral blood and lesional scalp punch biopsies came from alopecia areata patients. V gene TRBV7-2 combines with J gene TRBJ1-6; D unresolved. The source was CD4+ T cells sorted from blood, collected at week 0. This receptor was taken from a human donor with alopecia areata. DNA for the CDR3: TGTGCCAGCAGCTTCACGGCACCCCTCCACTTT. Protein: CASSFTAPLHF.